A selection of T cell receptor beta chains follows, all from one sample in a study of blood T cell repertoires in COVID-19. Libraries were prepared by immunoSEQ multiplex PCR; TCRdb keeps only in-frame clonotypes and omits some of them. The sample holds over 200,000 clones; around nine tenths are singletons and the top ten take approximately 12%. Sequencing input: peripheral blood. The receptors derive from a woman between 18 and 29 years old who had recovered from COVID-19. CDR3s include the opening cysteine and the closing phenylalanine or tryptophan. The order of the fields is CDR3 length, J gene, clone size, V gene, CDR3 protein. The size of a clone is reported for some rows only, either as once, few or many, or as a class for expanded clones.

length: 14
J: TRBJ2-7
size: NA
V: TRBV21-1
CDR3: CARKRAGEGYEQYF

length: 14
J: TRBJ1-1
size: NA
V: TRBV18
CDR3: CASSQPGQGPEAFF

length: 18
J: TRBJ2-2
size: NA
V: TRBV7-3
CDR3: CASSSRTSGVLNTGELFF

length: 14
J: TRBJ1-1
size: NA
V: TRBV6-5
CDR3: CASSRYRGNTEAFF

length: 12
J: TRBJ2-7
size: NA
V: TRBV10-2
CDR3: CASSVGRAEQYF

length: 14
J: TRBJ2-7
size: few
V: TRBV29-1
CDR3: CSALQGTDSYEQYF

length: 16
J: TRBJ2-1
size: once
V: TRBV6-1
CDR3: CASSEGRDYFIYEQFF

length: 15
J: TRBJ1-5
size: few
V: TRBV18
CDR3: CASSPGTGKSGPQHF

length: 13
J: TRBJ1-6
size: few
V: TRBV19
CDR3: CASSTGGRSPLHF

length: 17
J: TRBJ2-7
size: NA
V: TRBV25-1
CDR3: CASSDSLGQGGGYEQYF

length: 16
J: TRBJ2-7
size: NA
V: TRBV2
CDR3: CASSEGGLAGVYEQYF

length: 16
J: TRBJ2-1
size: once
V: TRBV6-4
CDR3: CASSLIPGQGGDEQFF

length: 16
J: TRBJ2-7
size: NA
V: TRBV3-1/TRBV3-2
CDR3: CASSRDRRDRCYEQYF

length: 15
J: TRBJ2-1
size: NA
V: TRBV25-1
CDR3: CASGHSGSLKNEQFF

length: 14
J: TRBJ2-5
size: NA
V: TRBV27
CDR3: CASSFTDNQETQYF

length: 14
J: TRBJ2-1
size: NA
V: TRBV5-1
CDR3: CASSSGTTYNEQFF

length: 16
J: TRBJ2-7
size: NA
V: TRBV7-9
CDR3: CASSSMTSGTRDEQYF

length: 15
J: TRBJ1-4
size: NA
V: TRBV2
CDR3: CASIRRRATNEKLFF

length: 13
J: TRBJ1-1
size: NA
V: TRBV11-2
CDR3: CASSIQASTEAFF

length: 16
J: TRBJ1-2
size: NA
V: TRBV4-3
CDR3: CASSQDVGAGLYGYTF

length: 20
J: TRBJ1-5
size: NA
V: TRBV3-1/TRBV3-2
CDR3: CASSQLRSGTEIYSNQPQHF

length: 12
J: TRBJ1-2
size: NA
V: TRBV29-1
CDR3: CSVAQGNYGYTF

length: 15
J: TRBJ2-3
size: NA
V: TRBV11-3
CDR3: CASSLEGGWADTQYF

length: 15
J: TRBJ1-3
size: NA
V: TRBV11-2
CDR3: CASTMRAFSGNTIYF

length: 18
J: TRBJ2-7
size: NA
V: TRBV7-8
CDR3: CASSVGAGTGSLPYEQYF

length: 16
J: TRBJ1-1
size: NA
V: TRBV28
CDR3: CASSSIQGGMNTEAFF

length: 15
J: TRBJ2-3
size: NA
V: TRBV5-3
CDR3: CARSLGTGNTDTQYF

length: 16
J: TRBJ1-1
size: NA
V: TRBV27
CDR3: CASSLRGLDRGQGAFF

length: 14
J: TRBJ1-1
size: few
V: TRBV7-2
CDR3: CASSLQGIGTEAFF